The 32 T cell receptor beta chains below were found in one sample sequenced in a study of beta chain features in type 1 diabetes. General observations from the study: Among all four CD4+ subsets, Type 1 diabetes patients had TCRB CDR3s that were moderately but significantly shorter.

These receptors' targets are unknown. Sequenced material consisted of expressed TCRB transcripts (all of the isolated RNA was reverse transcribed). Libraries were prepared by immunoSEQ multiplex PCR; TCRdb keeps only in-frame clonotypes and omits some of them. Of approximately 240,000 clones listed, about a sixth are singletons. What was sequenced was naive CD4+ T cells from blood. The receptors come from a young man with type 1 diabetes.

This clone was counted between two and nine times. The chain couples TRBV9 to TRBJ2-2, with a tentative D call TRBD1 (6 bases). The CDR3 runs 16 residues. Germline values: CDR1 SGDLS, CDR2 YYNGEE. Trimming removed 0 bases from V and 1 base from J, with 10 bases in between. The CDR3 DNA follows: TGTGCCAGCAGCGTAGACCCGACAGGGAACACCGGGGAGCTGTTTTTT. Encoded protein: CASSVDPTGNTGELFF.

This clone was seen a few times. V and J are TRBV5-6 and TRBJ1-5; D remains ambiguous. V lost 1 base and J lost 13, with 12 bases in between. The CDR3 runs to 12 residues. CDR1 SGHDT and CDR2 YYEEEE come from the germline V gene. CDR3 DNA: TGTGCCAGCAGCTTGAGAGAGGACTTACAGCATTTT. This gives the protein CASSLREDLQHF.

The rearrangement links TRBV30 to TRBJ2-1, with 13 bases fitting TRBD2. This CDR3 spans 17 amino acids. CDR1 and CDR2 from the germline V gene are GTSNPN and SVGIG (reference sequence). J was trimmed by 9 bases and V by 0 bases; bases with no gene match: 11. The CDR3 DNA sequence: TGTGCCTGGAGTGTAACGAGGACTAGCGGGAGCGTCGTTGAGCAGTTCTTC. Its translation: CAWSVTRTSGSVVEQFF.

This clone has more than one count but fewer than ten. This sequence joins TRBV7-2 and TRBJ1-4, with D uncertain. Trimming removed 3 bases at V and 8 bases at J, with 10 bases between. Per germline, CDR1 SGHTA and CDR2 FQGNSA. CDR3 size: 13 residues. The CDR3 loop is CASSFDALEKLFF. The CDR3 DNA follows: TGTGCCAGCAGCTTTGACGCGCTCGAAAAACTGTTTTTT.

The rearrangement joins TRBV9 to TRBJ2-1; 8 bases align to TRBD2. This CDR3 is 14 amino acids long. Germline trimming cut 3 bases from V and 5 bases from J; bases unmatched to any gene: 4. Germline lookup yields CDR1 SGDLS and CDR2 YYNGEE. CDR3 sequence: CASSAREGHNEQFF. The CDR3 DNA reads TGTGCCAGCAGCGCCCGGGAGGGGCACAATGAGCAGTTCTTC.

V and J are TRBV29-1 and TRBJ1-2; D uncertain. The CDR3 runs to 9 residues. The V gene's germline CDR1 is SQVTM and CDR2 ANQGSEA. V lost 1 base and J 7 bases, leaving 1 base between the germline ends. CDR3 in DNA: TGCAGCGTTGAAGGTGGCTACACCTTC. This encodes CSVEGGYTF.

The chain joins TRBV13 to TRBJ2-7; possible D gene TRBD2, 5 bases. This CDR3 comprises 13 residues. The V gene lost 5 bases and the J gene lost 1 base, with 9 bases spanning the gap. Germline V gene lookup returns CDR1 PRHDT and CDR2 FYEKMQ (reference sequence). CDR3: CASSLTGSYEQYF. The DNA of the CDR3 is TGTGCCAGCAGCCTGACGGGATCCTACGAGCAGTACTTC.

This clone was detected a few times. This sequence joins TRBV7-2 and TRBJ2-5; 7 nucleotides agree with TRBD1. This CDR3 is 14 amino acids long. V was clipped by 5 bases and J by 1 base; unmatched bases: 4. Germline V gene sequence: CDR1 SGHTA, CDR2 FQGNSA. This chain's CDR3 is CASSRQGAQETQYF. CDR3 DNA sequence: TGTGCCAGCAGCCGACAGGGCGCCCAAGAGACCCAGTACTTC.

This clone was counted a few times. This chain uses TRBV14 with TRBJ2-1; TRBD2 matches at 8 bases. Germline V lookup: CDR1 SGHDN, CDR2 FVKESK. This CDR3 spans 14 amino acids. With V trimmed by 1 base and J by 7 bases, 3 bases remained unmatched. CDR3 residues: CASSQGGGRNEQFF. Written as DNA, the CDR3 is TGTGCCAGCAGCCAAGGGGGCGGGAGGAATGAGCAGTTCTTC.

The gene calls are TRBV30 and TRBJ2-3; the D gene is possibly TRBD2 (5 bases). The germline V and J ends were trimmed by 0 bases and 5 bases, with 6 bases remaining between them. CDR3 size: 12 residues. Germline V gives CDR1 GTSNPN, CDR2 SVGIG (reference sequence). As DNA, the CDR3 is TGTGCCTGGAGTGTAGGAGGAGATACGCAGTATTTT. Amino acid sequence: CAWSVGGDTQYF.

On this clone: Other DNA sequences from this sample encode an identical CDR3 as well. In DNA form, the CDR3 reads TGTGCCAGCAGCTCGGGGACCTACAATGAGCAGTTCTTC. Its protein is CASSSGTYNEQFF. This chain joins TRBV7-2 and TRBJ2-1; D is perhaps TRBD2 (5 bases). Germline-derived CDR1 and CDR2 are SGHTA and FQGNSA. This CDR3 has 13 amino acids. Trimming cost V 4 bases and J 2 bases, with 6 bases left between them.

V usage is TRBV29-1 and J usage is TRBJ2-5, with D hard to call. The CDR3 extends over 13 amino acids. Germline assignment: CDR1 SQVTM and CDR2 ANQGSEA. Trimming took 0 bases from V and 6 from J, leaving 11 bases between them. CDR3 DNA sequence: TGCAGCGTTGAAGATCGAGTGGGGAAGACCCAGTACTTC. Residues: CSVEDRVGKTQYF.

Written as DNA, the CDR3 is TGCGCCAGCAGCCGAGGGGAGAACTATGGCTACACCTTC. Translation gives CASSRGENYGYTF. The V and J genes are TRBV4-3 and TRBJ1-2; weak D call: TRBD1 (5 bases). The CDR3 length is 13 residues. Deletions cut 4 bases from V and 2 bases from J, with 8 bases between. Germline V gene sequence: CDR1 LGHNA, CDR2 YSLEER.

V usage is TRBV4-1 and J usage is TRBJ2-1; TRBD1 aligns across 9 bases. V was pared by 6 bases and J by 5 bases, with 14 bases of the junction left unmatched. The CDR3 has 17 residues. Germline assignment: CDR1 MGHRA and CDR2 YSYEKL. The CDR3 loop reads CASSPLAGTGRNNEQFF. Here the CDR3 DNA reads TGCGCCAGCAGTCCTCTAGCCGGGACAGGGAGAAACAATGAGCAGTTCTTC.

The rearrangement uses TRBV7-9 and TRBJ2-7; D might be TRBD1 (6 bases). The CDR3 is made up of 15 amino acids. Germline V CDR1 and CDR2: SEHNR, FQNEAQ (reference sequence). Trimming shortened V by 4 bases and J by 5 bases, and 18 bases separated the two germline ends. The CDR3, as DNA: TGTGCCAGCAGCTCACTAGGACAGACATACAACGAGCAGTACTTC. Its translation: CASSSLGQTYNEQYF.

The chain employs TRBV15 and TRBJ2-3; D may correspond to TRBD1 or TRBD2 (5 bases each). CDR3 length: 16 amino acids. CDR1 is LNHNV and CDR2 is YYDKDF in the germline V gene (reference sequence). V was shortened by 5 bases and J by 1 base, with 16 bases between the two germline ends. CDR3 protein: CATSRGGQGGTDTQYF. In DNA, the CDR3 is TGTGCCACCAGCCGTGGAGGTCAGGGCGGCACAGATACGCAGTATTTT.

The chain combines TRBV4-1 with TRBJ1-4; the D gene is possibly TRBD1 (5 bases). The length of the CDR3 is 14 residues. The V gene lost 4 bases and the J gene lost 10 bases, with 16 bases spanning the gap. Germline-derived CDR1 and CDR2 are MGHRA and YSYEKL. The CDR3 region has the DNA TGCGCCAGCAGCCCCCAGGGCGCCTCTGGAAAACTGTTTTTT. Its protein is CASSPQGASGKLFF.

This chain connects TRBV7-2 to TRBJ2-3; TRBD1 matches at 8 bases. CDR1 and CDR2 from the germline V gene are SGHTA and FQGNSA. The CDR3 covers 14 residues. V dropped 3 bases and J dropped 5; count of bases not matched to a gene: 4. This chain's CDR3 is CASSFDRGEDTQYF. The CDR3 nucleotides read TGTGCCAGCAGCTTCGACAGGGGCGAAGATACGCAGTATTTT.

The rearrangement links TRBV29-1 to TRBJ2-7; 11 nucleotides line up with TRBD2. The junction had 9 bases not matched to a gene; V was cut back by 5 bases and J by 3 bases. Germline V gene sequence: CDR1 SQVTM, CDR2 ANQGSEA. This CDR3 spans 15 amino acids. The CDR3 sequence: CSVLNRLAGHYEQYF. The CDR3 DNA sequence: TGCAGCGTTCTAAACCGACTAGCGGGGCACTACGAGCAGTACTTC.

The chain couples TRBV30 to TRBJ1-1; no reliable D call. The germline V gene encodes CDR1 GTSNPN and CDR2 SVGIG (reference sequence). This CDR3 has 13 residues. The V end lost 0 bases, the J end lost 3 bases, and 8 bases lay between the germline ends. CDR3 amino acids: CAWSVRFDTEAFF. The CDR3 region has the DNA TGTGCCTGGAGTGTTCGCTTCGACACTGAAGCTTTCTTT. Variable domain in full (rest from reference TRBV30 and TRBJ1-1): SQTIHQWPATLVQPVGSPLSLECTVEGTSNPNLYWYRQAAGRGLQLLFYSVGIGQISSEVPQNLSASRPQDRQFILSSKKLLLSDSGFYLCAWSVRFDTEAFFGQGTRLTVV.

This chain connects TRBV29-1 to TRBJ2-3; no clear D. This CDR3 spans 14 amino acids. The ends were cut back, 3 bases at V and 2 bases at J, with 12 bases in the middle. Germline V gene sequence: CDR1 SQVTM, CDR2 ANQGSEA. CDR3 loop: CSVEYSRNTDTQYF. The CDR3 region has the DNA TGCAGCGTTGAGTATTCGAGAAACACAGATACGCAGTATTTT.

The chain carries TRBV28 and TRBJ1-5; D is undetermined. The CDR3 consists of 12 residues. Trimming stripped 3 bases from V and 6 bases from J, with 6 bases between. Germline lookup yields CDR1 MDHEN and CDR2 SYDVKM. DNA for the CDR3: TGTGCCAGCAGTTTGAGTGGTCAGCCCCAGCATTTT. Protein sequence: CASSLSGQPQHF.

This clone came up a few times. V is TRBV10-3 and J is TRBJ2-1; D is possibly TRBD1 (6 bases). This CDR3 has 16 amino acids. Per the germline V gene, CDR1 is ENHRY and CDR2 is SYGVKD. Trimming pared 4 bases from V and 4 bases from J, leaving 17 bases between. Here the CDR3 DNA reads TGTGCCATCAGTGCTTCCGGGACATTCAATTACAATGAGCAGTTCTTC. Protein product: CAISASGTFNYNEQFF.

The sample holds a few counts of this clone. The chain carries TRBV7-9 and TRBJ2-1, with 8 nucleotides matching TRBD2. The CDR3 totals 15 residues. The J segment lost 6 bases and the V segment lost 0 bases, leaving 4 bases of the junction unmatched. CDR1 is SEHNR, CDR2 FQNEAQ, per germline (reference sequence). The CDR3 loop is CASSLANLAGNEQFF. The CDR3 DNA is TGTGCCAGCAGCTTAGCGAACCTAGCGGGCAATGAGCAGTTCTTC. The full variable domain, rest sourced from reference TRBV7-9 and TRBJ2-1, is DTGVSQNPRHKITKRGQNVTFRCDPISEHNRLYWYRQTLGQGPEFLTYFQNEAQLEKSRLLSDRFSAERPKGSFSTLEIQRTEQGDSAMYLCASSLANLAGNEQFFGPGTRLTVL.

This clone was recorded a few times. This sequence joins TRBV5-1 and TRBJ1-1; perhaps TRBD1 as D (6 bases). CDR1 is SGHRS, CDR2 YFSETQ, per germline. Trimming took off 3 bases at V and 8 bases at J, with 17 bases between the two ends. This CDR3 has 14 amino acids. CDR3: CASSSGGSGAEAFF. CDR3 DNA sequence: TGCGCCAGCAGCTCGGGCGGTTCAGGGGCGGAAGCTTTCTTT.

Here the CDR3 DNA reads TGTGCCAGCAGCGTAGGGGGGACTCGAACCTACAATGAGCAGTTCTTC. The encoded protein is CASSVGGTRTYNEQFF. The chain combines TRBV9 with TRBJ2-1; maybe TRBD2 (6 bases). V dropped 0 bases and J dropped 2 bases, with 12 bases sitting between them. Looked up from germline, CDR1 is SGDLS and CDR2 is YYNGEE. The CDR3 is 16 amino acids.

This clone showed up just a few times. The chain joins TRBV5-6 to TRBJ1-2, with D tentatively TRBD1 (5 bases). V was pared by 1 base and J by 10 bases, with 8 bases between. The CDR3 is made up of 11 amino acids. Germline V gene sequence: CDR1 SGHDT, CDR2 YYEEEE. CDR3 sequence: CASSLWGSYTF. CDR3 DNA sequence: TGTGCCAGCAGCTTGTGGGGGTCCTACACCTTC.

Here the CDR3 reads CASSQEGTGDYGYTF. CDR3 sequence (DNA): TGTGCCAGCAGCCAAGAAGGGACAGGGGACTATGGCTACACCTTC. This chain links TRBV4-2 with TRBJ1-2, with TRBD1 matching 10 bases. The CDR3 extends over 15 amino acids. Germline CDR1 reads LGHNA; CDR2 reads YNFKEQ. J was trimmed by 3 bases and V by 0 bases; bases with no gene match: 1.

The J gene is TRBJ2-1, the V gene TRBV7-9, with D possibly TRBD1 on 5 matching bases. The CDR3 has 13 amino acids. V lost 3 bases and J 6 bases, leaving 9 bases between the germline ends. Germline lookup yields CDR1 SEHNR and CDR2 FQNEAQ (reference sequence). CDR3: CASSFRAANEQFF. The CDR3 bases are TGTGCCAGCAGCTTCAGGGCGGCCAATGAGCAGTTCTTC.

V usage is TRBV28 and J usage is TRBJ1-2, with D possibly matching TRBD1 (5 bases). The germline V and J ends were trimmed by 7 bases and 2 bases, with 26 bases remaining between them. The CDR3 extends over 18 amino acids. Germline CDR1 and CDR2: MDHEN and SYDVKM. The CDR3 DNA is TGTGCCAGCAACGCCTTTGAGTACGACAGAGGGAAGAACTATGGCTACACCTTC. As protein: CASNAFEYDRGKNYGYTF.

CDR3 sequence reads: CAPTGDLSREQYF. The CDR3 region has the DNA TGCGCACCAACGGGGGATTTGAGTCGCGAGCAGTACTTC. The rearrangement joins TRBV23-1 to TRBJ2-7; the D gene is possibly TRBD2 (6 bases). TRBV23-1 is an ORF, and what it does is uncertain. The CDR3 contains 13 residues.

The chain carries TRBV28 and TRBJ2-7; possible D gene TRBD1, 5 bases. The V end was cut by 3 bases, the J end by 9 bases, with 6 bases between. Germline V gives CDR1 MDHEN, CDR2 SYDVKM. The CDR3 has 10 amino acids. The CDR3 DNA sequence: TGTGCCAGCAGTTTCCAGGGGCAGTACTTC. Its protein product is CASSFQGQYF. Filled out from reference TRBV28 and TRBJ2-7, the complete variable domain reads DVKVTQSSRYLVKRTGEKVFLECVQDMDHENMFWYRQDPGLGLRLIYFSYDVKMKEKGDIPEGYSVSREKKERFSLILESASTNQTSMYLCASSFQGQYFGPGTRLTVT.